The entry that follows covers one T cell receptor beta chain sequence. These data belong to a study of OX40 agonist ivuxolimab in advanced cancers. About the study: Participants, 82.7% male, averaged 60 years of age, ranging from 23 to 79.

The assay was immunoSEQ multiplex PCR, and TCRdb's table has in-frame clones only and misses some. The table includes some 100,000 clones, roughly nine tenths detected once. Trimming removed 5 bases at V and 0 bases at J, with 11 bases between. Germline V gene sequence: CDR1 MNHNS, CDR2 SASEGT. The CDR3 length is 15 residues. This TCR was sampled from an adult with an advanced solid tumor such as melanoma, head and neck, liver or kidney cancer. The chain uses TRBV6-1 and TRBJ1-5; D perhaps matches TRBD1 (5 bases). Specimen: CD4+ or CD8+ T cells sorted from blood, collected in a trial of the OX40 agonist ivuxolimab. CDR3 residues: CASSMGRTSNQPQHF. In nucleotides, the CDR3 is TGTGCCAGCAGTATGGGACGGACTAGCAATCAGCCCCAGCATTTT.